Following are 28 T cell receptor beta chains from one sample sequenced in a study of early T cells in non-severe SARS-CoV-2 infection. Each CDR3 protein is one row after TCRdb ran MiXCR on the 5' RACE reads. The sample holds 35,000 to 45,000 distinct CDR3 sequences, about 3.9% seen once. The sample was whole blood. The receptors here all came from an adult who was a healthcare worker with PCR-confirmed SARS-CoV-2 infection or an uninfected control (not recorded which).

This clonotype showed up many times. The chain uses TRBV7-2 and TRBJ1-3, with D possibly matching TRBD1 (6 bases). This CDR3 has 15 amino acids. Germline V lookup: CDR1 SGHTA, CDR2 FQGNSA. Trimming removed 1 base at V and 2 bases at J, with 9 bases between. The CDR3 DNA follows: TGTGCCAGCAGCTTAGACGGGGGGCCTGGAAACACCATATATTTT. Protein sequence: CASSLDGGPGNTIYF.

This clonotype has a count of ten or more. The chain uses TRBV18 and TRBJ2-2; possibly TRBD2 for D (6 bases). V lost 3 bases and J 6 bases, leaving 11 bases between the germline ends. The CDR3 spans 14 residues. Germline assignment: CDR1 KGHSH and CDR2 LQKENI. CDR3 protein: CASSPEGVPGELFF. The CDR3 nucleotides read TGTGCCAGCTCACCGGAGGGAGTCCCCGGGGAGCTGTTTTTT. Drawing the rest from reference TRBV18 and TRBJ2-2, the complete variable domain is NAGVMQNPRHLVRRRGQEARLRCSPMKGHSHVYWYRQLPEEGLKFMVYLQKENIIDESGMPKERFSAEFPKEGPSILRIQQVVRGDSAAYFCASSPEGVPGELFFGEGSRLTVL.

This clonotype was seen many times. V is TRBV4-3 and J is TRBJ2-1, with 7 bases matching TRBD2. CDR3 length: 12 residues. CDR1 is LGHNA, CDR2 YSLEER, per germline. V was pared by 0 bases and J by 13 bases, with 3 bases of the junction left unmatched. The CDR3: CASSQEREIQFF. CDR3 DNA sequence: TGCGCCAGCAGCCAAGAGCGGGAGATCCAGTTCTTC.

This clonotype has more than one count but fewer than ten. J is TRBJ2-7 and V is TRBV28; D unresolved. V lost 7 bases and J lost 0, with 7 bases in between. The CDR3 runs 12 residues. Germline lookup yields CDR1 MDHEN and CDR2 SYDVKM. The CDR3 nucleotides are TGTGCCAGCATGAAGTCCTCCTACGAGCAGTACTTC. This gives the protein CASMKSSYEQYF.

Only a few counts were recorded for this clonotype. This chain joins TRBV6-6 and TRBJ2-7; 7 bases fit TRBD1. Losses at the gene ends were 0 bases for V and 2 bases for J; bases not matched to a gene: 1. The germline V gene encodes CDR1 MNHNY and CDR2 SVGAGI (reference sequence). The CDR3 consists of 14 residues. CDR3 coding DNA: TGTGCCAGCAGTTACTCCCAGGGGGCCTACGAGCAGTACGTC. Protein: CASSYSQGAYEQYV.

This clonotype was detected many times. V is TRBV27 and J is TRBJ2-1; D is uncertain. This CDR3 is 16 amino acids long. Per germline, CDR1 MNHEY and CDR2 SMNVEV (reference sequence). V lost 4 bases to trimming and J lost 0 bases, with 13 bases between them. The CDR3 DNA sequence: TGTGCCAGCAGTTACGAGGTCGCAAGCTCCTACAATGAGCAGTTCTTC. Amino acids: CASSYEVASSYNEQFF.

There are a few counts of this clonotype. V is TRBV29-1 and J is TRBJ2-1; D unclear. Germline lookup yields CDR1 SQVTM and CDR2 ANQGSEA. CDR3 length equals 13 residues. Trimming took off 4 bases at V and 0 bases at J, with 7 bases between the two ends. The CDR3 region has the DNA TGCAGCGTTGCGGAGAGCTCCTACAATGAGCAGTTCTTC. It is translated as CSVAESSYNEQFF.

In its sample, this clonotype was seen many times. The chain links TRBV23-1 to TRBJ2-2; perhaps TRBD2 as D (5 bases). TRBV23-1 is classed as an ORF, of uncertain function. This CDR3 contains 17 residues. The V and J ends lost 4 bases and 3 bases respectively, with 18 bases between them. In DNA form, the CDR3 reads TGCGCCAGCAGTCCCCCCCGGGAATCTCCGGACACCGGGGAGCTGTTTTTT. It codes for CASSPPRESPDTGELFF.

This clonotype showed up many times. The chain recombines TRBV12-3 or TRBV12-4 with TRBJ2-6; D is ambiguous. Trimming stripped 7 bases from V and 2 bases from J, with 6 bases between. The CDR3 length is 13 residues. CDR3 DNA: TGTGCCAGCAAAGGGACTGGGGCCAACGTCCTGACTTTC. Translating gives CASKGTGANVLTF.

As regards this clonotype: It may be a read error: a sequence one base away is much more abundant. This chain connects TRBV27 to TRBJ1-1; D possibly corresponds to TRBD1 (5 bases). There are 13 residues in the CDR3. The germline CDR1 and CDR2 sequences are MNHEY and SMNVEV (reference sequence). V gave up 8 bases and J gave up 6 bases, with 16 bases separating them. DNA of the CDR3: TGTGCCAGCTGTCCCCAGGGCGGGTCTGAAGCTTTCTTT. Translating it yields CASCPQGGSEAFF.

This clonotype was found a few times. V usage is TRBV12-3 or TRBV12-4 and J usage is TRBJ1-2; D is perhaps TRBD1 (5 bases). V lost 6 bases and J lost 5, with 16 bases in between. This CDR3 contains 14 residues. CDR3 nucleotides: TGTGCCAGCAGGGGACGGGCGGTAGGGTATGGCTACACCTTC. This encodes CASRGRAVGYGYTF.

This clonotype was picked up a small number of times. The V and J genes are TRBV6-5 and TRBJ1-6; D gene unclear. The V and J ends lost 7 bases and 10 bases respectively, with 17 bases between them. The length of the CDR3 is 14 residues. CDR1 is MNHEY and CDR2 is SVGAGI in the germline V gene. The CDR3 bases are TGTGCCAGCATGACATCCCAGAACGGATCACCCCTCCACTTT. This gives the protein CASMTSQNGSPLHF.

This clonotype was recorded many times. The V and J genes are TRBV25-1 and TRBJ2-3; 11 nucleotides align to TRBD2. With V trimmed by 2 bases and J by 4 bases, 14 bases remained unmatched. In germline, CDR1 is MGHDK, CDR2 SYGVNS. The CDR3 sequence is 19 residues long. The CDR3 region is CASSEAIGGSGRAADTQYF. Written as DNA, the CDR3 is TGTGCCAGCAGTGAAGCCATCGGCGGTAGCGGGAGGGCCGCAGATACGCAGTATTTT.

In its sample, this clonotype was seen many times. V is TRBV3-1 and J is TRBJ1-2; D is unclear. Deletions cut 0 bases from V and 8 bases from J, with 10 bases between. The CDR3 is 13 residues long. In germline, CDR1 is LGHDT, CDR2 YNNKEL (reference sequence). The CDR3 DNA reads as TGTGCCAGCAGCCAAGAGACGGTCCAGGGCTACACCTTC. Its translation is CASSQETVQGYTF.

The sample holds many counts of this clonotype. This chain joins TRBV19 and TRBJ2-7; 8 positions match TRBD2. Trimming at V came to 10 bases and at J to 2 bases, leaving 13 bases not matched to a gene. In germline, CDR1 is LNHDA, CDR2 SQIVND (reference sequence). The CDR3 sequence is 15 residues long. CDR3 residues: CAKSSGGDGPYEQYV. DNA for the CDR3: TGTGCCAAGAGCTCCGGGGGGGACGGTCCCTACGAGCAGTACGTC.

In this sample, this clonotype turned up many times. CDR3: CASSERFGNQPQHF. DNA for the CDR3: TGTGCCAGCAGCGAAAGGTTTGGAAATCAGCCCCAGCATTTT. The chain uses TRBV21-1 and TRBJ1-5. TRBV21-1 is assigned pseudogene status. This CDR3 spans 14 amino acids.

This clonotype came up many times. The CDR3 bases are TGCAGCGTTGAGCCAGCGGCTAGCACAGATACGCAGTATTTT. Protein product: CSVEPAASTDTQYF. The genes are TRBV29-1 and TRBJ2-3; TRBD2 is a possible D gene (5 bases). The CDR3 totals 14 residues. Trimming cost V 3 bases and J 0 bases, with 10 bases left between them. Germline CDR1 reads SQVTM; CDR2 reads ANQGSEA.

In its sample, this clonotype was seen many times. The chain couples TRBV18 to TRBJ2-7; TRBD2 aligns across 11 bases. CDR1 KGHSH and CDR2 LQKENI come from the germline V gene. V was clipped by 0 bases and J by 0 bases; unmatched bases: 4. This CDR3 is built from 17 residues. The CDR3 reads CASSPPLAGGFSYEQYF. CDR3 nucleotide sequence: TGTGCCAGCTCACCACCGTTAGCGGGAGGGTTCTCCTACGAGCAGTACTTC.

This clonotype was counted a few times. The chain is built from TRBV20-1 and TRBJ2-2; 8 bases agree with TRBD2. V shed 5 bases, J shed 1 base, and the junction held 3 bases outside the gene matches. CDR1 and CDR2 from the germline V gene are DFQATT and SNEGSKA (reference sequence). The CDR3 runs 14 residues. This chain's CDR3 is CSARSGGNTGELFF. Written as DNA, the CDR3 is TGCAGTGCTCGGAGCGGGGGGAACACCGGGGAGCTGTTTTTT.

This clonotype was observed at least ten times. The chain joins TRBV10-3 to TRBJ1-1; 12 bases are a match to TRBD1. Germline CDR1 and CDR2: ENHRY and SYGVKD. With V trimmed by 2 bases and J by 8 bases, 6 bases remained unmatched. The CDR3 is 15 amino acids. This CDR3 reads CAISEGEGTGGEAFF. The CDR3 DNA reads TGTGCCATCAGTGAGGGAGAAGGGACAGGGGGCGAAGCTTTCTTT.

This clonotype showed up many times. The V and J genes are TRBV7-2 and TRBJ1-5, with D possibly being TRBD1 (5 bases). This CDR3 is 14 amino acids long. Deletions cut 2 bases from V and 7 bases from J, with 12 bases between. CDR1 SGHTA and CDR2 FQGNSA come from the germline V gene. The CDR3 nucleotides are TGTGCCAGCAGCTTATATCGAGGGGAACAGCCCCAGCATTTT. This codes for CASSLYRGEQPQHF.

The table lists this clonotype with many counts. CDR3 amino acids: CASRTGTGPADYGYTF. The CDR3 nucleotides are TGTGCCAGTAGGACCGGGACAGGGCCTGCCGACTATGGCTACACCTTC. The chain is built from TRBV19 and TRBJ1-2, with 9 bases identical to TRBD1. Germline loops: CDR1 LNHDA, CDR2 SQIVND (reference sequence). The CDR3 has 16 amino acids. J gave up 3 bases and V 6 bases, and 11 bases lay outside the gene matches.

This clonotype has a count of ten or more. The chain combines TRBV6-5 with TRBJ2-7, with 14 bases lining up with TRBD2. The CDR3 is 21 residues long. Trimming removed 2 bases from V and 7 bases from J; junction bases left unmatched: 22. CDR1 MNHEY and CDR2 SVGAGI come from the germline V gene. The CDR3 DNA reads TGTGCCAGCAGTTACACCGGACCCGGGACTAGCGGGAGTAAAGGGTGGTGGGAGCAGTACTTC. It codes for CASSYTGPGTSGSKGWWEQYF.

The chain has TRBV24-1 and TRBJ2-5; D might be TRBD2 (5 bases). Between the trimmed V and J ends, which lost 3 bases and 2 bases, there was a span of 6 bases. Germline CDR1 KGHDR, CDR2 SFDVKD. The CDR3 consists of 13 residues. CDR3 sequence: CATSDPGQETQYF. Here the CDR3 DNA reads TGTGCCACCAGTGATCCGGGGCAAGAGACCCAGTACTTC.

Remarks on this clonotype: Its ends do not fully match the called genes, so a read error is possible. The rearrangement links TRBV24-1 to TRBJ2-3; TRBD2 matches at 8 bases. CDR1 and CDR2 from the germline V gene are KGHDR and SFDVKD. The CDR3 has 16 amino acids. DNA for the CDR3: TGTGTCACCAGTGAACTGACTAGCGAAAACACAGATACGCAGTATTTT. Its protein is CVTSELTSENTDTQYF.

The table lists this clonotype with many counts. The rearrangement uses TRBV12-3 or TRBV12-4 and TRBJ1-5; the D is unclear. The V end lost 3 bases, the J end lost 5 bases, and 8 bases lay between the germline ends. This CDR3 is built from 13 residues. The CDR3 is CASSFRPDQPQHF. In nucleotides, the CDR3 is TGTGCCAGCAGTTTCCGCCCCGATCAGCCCCAGCATTTT.

This clonotype has just a few counts. The V and J genes are TRBV4-2 and TRBJ2-5; D gene ambiguous. There are 13 residues in the CDR3. CDR1 is LGHNA, CDR2 YNFKEQ, per germline. V shed 1 base and J shed 3 bases, with 6 bases lying between them. The CDR3 is CASSQGSEETQYF. As DNA, the CDR3 is TGTGCCAGCAGCCAAGGGAGTGAAGAGACCCAGTACTTC.

This clonotype was seen a few times. The V gene is TRBV5-5, the J gene TRBJ2-1; the D is unclear. This CDR3 has 16 residues. Germline loops: CDR1 SGHKS, CDR2 YYEKEE (reference sequence). V gave up 4 bases and J gave up 2 bases, with 16 bases separating them. The CDR3 coding sequence is TGTGCCAGCAGCGTACTCGTGGCCTTAACCTACAATGAGCAGTTCTTC. Its protein product is CASSVLVALTYNEQFF.